This T cell receptor (beta chain) appears in the sequencing data of a study of blood T cell repertoires in COVID-19. About the research overall: Some COVID-19 samples were acute and others convalescent; all came from the United States, Italy and Spain. Sources were T cells, B-cell-depleted T cells, or PBMCs; the material itself was cDNA or gDNA.

V was pared by 3 bases and J by 4 bases, with 6 bases of the junction left unmatched. Germline CDR1 is KGHDR and CDR2 is SFDVKD. This CDR3 region has 15 residues. Original analysis: Amplification of reference gene primers provided the estimated nucleated cell counts. Using immunoSEQ multiplex PCR, the repertoire was profiled, and TCRdb retains in-frame clones only, with some absent. V, J and clone size were drawn from that table, and D and trimming were deduced from the DNA. The sample lists some 170,000 clones; roughly 87% were seen once. Material: peripheral blood. The clonotype comes from a woman aged 70-85 years with acute or convalescent COVID-19. V gene TRBV24-1 combines with J gene TRBJ2-5; 8 bases fit TRBD2. The DNA of the CDR3 is TGTGCCACCAGTGATCCGCGGGGGGCGGGAGAGACCCAGTACTTC. Protein: CATSDPRGAGETQYF.